The 9 T cell receptor beta chains below were found in one sample sequenced in a study of a mutant IDH1 vaccine in newly diagnosed glioma. Profiling relied on immunoSEQ multiplex PCR, and the TCRdb table lists in-frame clones only, not all of them. The table has fewer than 70,000 clones, more than 80% seen once. Time point here: week 5, during vaccination. It was 300 ug of mutant IDH1 20-mer peptide that made up each vaccine dose, given with topical imiquimod. Antigens of these TCRs are unknown. This sample comprised PBMCs, obtained from a glioma patient whose treatment included an IDH1 peptide vaccine. Receptor source: a woman aged 40 to 50 with glioma.

This clone has just a few counts. The V call is TRBV6-1, the J call TRBJ2-3; no firm D call. The CDR3 length is 16 residues. V shed 3 bases and J shed 1 base, with 14 bases lying between them. Germline CDR1 is MNHNS and CDR2 is SASEGT. CDR3: CASSDYRPRGTDTQYF. The CDR3 DNA sequence: TGTGCCAGCAGTGACTACCGCCCGAGAGGCACAGATACGCAGTATTTT.

This sequence joins TRBV13 and TRBJ2-1, with 7 bases lining up with TRBD1. CDR1 is PRHDT, CDR2 FYEKMQ, per germline (reference sequence). The V segment lost 3 bases and the J segment 6 bases; nucleotides outside the gene matches: 11. This CDR3 contains 16 residues. The CDR3 DNA reads TGTGCCAGCAGCTTGGTTGGGACAGCGAGTGGCAATGAGCAGTTCTTC. Protein product: CASSLVGTASGNEQFF.

The chain uses TRBV6-6 and TRBJ2-2; weak D call: TRBD1 (6 bases). V lost 7 bases and J lost 6, with 9 bases in between. Germline values: CDR1 MNHNY, CDR2 SVGAGI (reference sequence). The CDR3 covers 12 residues. Here the CDR3 reads CASNWGPGELFF. The CDR3 DNA reads as TGTGCCAGCAACTGGGGGCCCGGGGAGCTGTTTTTT.

This clone was counted a few times. This sequence joins TRBV19 and TRBJ2-2; 8 bases match TRBD1. The CDR3 spans 15 residues. Trimming removed 6 bases from V and 3 bases from J; junction bases left unmatched: 6. CDR1 LNHDA and CDR2 SQIVND come from the germline V gene (reference sequence). CDR3 sequence reads: CASRNRGRDTGELFF. CDR3 bases: TGTGCCAGTAGAAACAGGGGGAGAGACACCGGGGAGCTGTTTTTT.

Regarding this clone: Compared with germline, one end of the junction differs, possibly owing to a read error. This chain links TRBV7-8 with TRBJ2-3; 7 bases line up with TRBD2. CDR1 SGHVS and CDR2 FQNEAQ come from the germline V gene. The CDR3 is 14 amino acids. CDR3 DNA: TGTGCCAGCTGCTTAACGAGCGGGAAAGATACGCAGTATTTT. It codes for CASCLTSGKDTQYF.

J is TRBJ1-5 and V is TRBV28, with unresolved D. The CDR3 consists of 14 residues. V lost 6 bases and J 3 bases, leaving 12 bases between the germline ends. Germline CDR1 reads MDHEN; CDR2 reads SYDVKM. The CDR3 DNA follows: TGTGCCAGCAGCTTCGGACCCGTCAATCAGCCCCAGCATTTT. Its translation is CASSFGPVNQPQHF. Filled out from reference TRBV28 and TRBJ1-5, the complete variable domain reads DVKVTQSSRYLVKRTGEKVFLECVQDMDHENMFWYRQDPGLGLRLIYFSYDVKMKEKGDIPEGYSVSREKKERFSLILESASTNQTSMYLCASSFGPVNQPQHFGDGTRLSIL.

V is TRBV9 and J is TRBJ2-7; TRBD2 matches at 9 bases. There are 15 residues in the CDR3. The junction had 5 bases not matched to a gene; V was cut back by 4 bases and J by 0 bases. The germline V gene has CDR1 SGDLS and CDR2 YYNGEE. DNA for the CDR3: TGTGCCAGCAGCCCATCTAGCGGGAACTCCTACGAGCAGTACTTC. Translated: CASSPSSGNSYEQYF.

This chain uses TRBV4-1 with TRBJ2-7; tentatively, D is TRBD2 (6 bases). CDR1 and CDR2 from the germline V gene are MGHRA and YSYEKL. V was cut by 4 bases and J by 3 bases, with 13 bases left in between. The CDR3 is 14 residues long. CDR3: CASSRGTANYEQYF. The DNA for the CDR3 is TGCGCCAGCAGCCGGGGGACTGCGAACTACGAGCAGTACTTC.

This chain connects TRBV7-9 to TRBJ2-7; 7 bases map to TRBD2. Germline V gene data show CDR1 as SEHNR and CDR2 as FQNEAQ (reference sequence). Germline trimming cut 4 bases from V and 3 bases from J; bases unmatched to any gene: 9. The CDR3 is 15 amino acids. The CDR3: CASSYGLAEVYEQYF. The CDR3 nucleotides read TGTGCCAGCAGCTACGGCCTAGCGGAGGTCTACGAGCAGTACTTC.